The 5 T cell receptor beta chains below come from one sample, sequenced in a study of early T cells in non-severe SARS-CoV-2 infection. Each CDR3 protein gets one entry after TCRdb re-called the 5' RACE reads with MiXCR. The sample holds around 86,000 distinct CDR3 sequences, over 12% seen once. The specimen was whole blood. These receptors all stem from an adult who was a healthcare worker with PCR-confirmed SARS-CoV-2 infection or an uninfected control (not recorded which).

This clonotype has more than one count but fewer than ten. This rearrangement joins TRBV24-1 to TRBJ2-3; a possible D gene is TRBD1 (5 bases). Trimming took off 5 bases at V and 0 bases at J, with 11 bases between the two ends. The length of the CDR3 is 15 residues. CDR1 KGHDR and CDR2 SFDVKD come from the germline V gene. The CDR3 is CATSGSGPSTDTQYF. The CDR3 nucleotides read TGTGCCACCAGTGGTTCAGGGCCTAGCACAGATACGCAGTATTTT.

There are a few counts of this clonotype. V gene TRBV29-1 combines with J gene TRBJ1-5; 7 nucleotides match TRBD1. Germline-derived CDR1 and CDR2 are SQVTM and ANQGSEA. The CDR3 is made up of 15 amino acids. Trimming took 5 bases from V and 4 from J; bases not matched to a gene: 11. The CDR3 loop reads CSVQGVVGPNQPQHF. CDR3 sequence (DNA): TGCAGCGTTCAGGGGGTCGTGGGGCCAAATCAGCCCCAGCATTTT.

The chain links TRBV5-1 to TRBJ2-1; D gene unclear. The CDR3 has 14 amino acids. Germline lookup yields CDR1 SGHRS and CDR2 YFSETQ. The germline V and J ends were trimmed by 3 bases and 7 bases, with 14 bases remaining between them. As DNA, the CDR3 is TGCGCCAGCAGCTACATCACGGCCCCTAATGAGCAGTTCTTC. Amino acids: CASSYITAPNEQFF.

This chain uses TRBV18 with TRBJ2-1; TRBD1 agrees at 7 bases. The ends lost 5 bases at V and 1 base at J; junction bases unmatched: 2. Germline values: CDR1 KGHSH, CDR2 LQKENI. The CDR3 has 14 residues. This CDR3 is CASSYRGSYNEQFF. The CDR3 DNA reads TGTGCCAGCTCATACAGGGGATCCTACAATGAGCAGTTCTTC. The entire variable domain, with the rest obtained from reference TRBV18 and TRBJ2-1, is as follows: NAGVMQNPRHLVRRRGQEARLRCSPMKGHSHVYWYRQLPEEGLKFMVYLQKENIIDESGMPKERFSAEFPKEGPSILRIQQVVRGDSAAYFCASSYRGSYNEQFFGPGTRLTVL.

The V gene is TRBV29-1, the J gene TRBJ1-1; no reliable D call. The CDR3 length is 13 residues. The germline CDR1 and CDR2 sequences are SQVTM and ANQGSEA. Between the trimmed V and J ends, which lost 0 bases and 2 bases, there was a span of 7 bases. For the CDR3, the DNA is TGCAGCGTTGAAGAGAGTAGAAACACTGAAGCTTTCTTT. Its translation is CSVEESRNTEAFF. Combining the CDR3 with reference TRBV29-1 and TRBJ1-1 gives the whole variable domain SAVISQKPSRDICQRGTSLTIQCQVDSQVTMMFWYRQQPGQSLTLIATANQGSEATYESGFVIDKFPISRPNLTFSTLTVSNMSPEDSSIYLCSVEESRNTEAFFGQGTRLTVV.